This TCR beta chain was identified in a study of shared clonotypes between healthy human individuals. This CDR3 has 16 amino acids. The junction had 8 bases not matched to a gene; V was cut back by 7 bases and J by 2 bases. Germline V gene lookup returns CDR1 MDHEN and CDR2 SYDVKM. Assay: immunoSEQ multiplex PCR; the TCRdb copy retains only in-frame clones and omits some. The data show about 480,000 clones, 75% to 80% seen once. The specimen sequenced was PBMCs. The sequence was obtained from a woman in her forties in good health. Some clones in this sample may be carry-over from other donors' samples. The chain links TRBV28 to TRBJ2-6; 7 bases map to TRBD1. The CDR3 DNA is TGTGCCAGCACCCTAAACAGGGGACCTGGGGCCAACGTCCTGACTTTC. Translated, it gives CASTLNRGPGANVLTF.